The 32 T cell receptor beta chains listed next were all sequenced from one sample in a study of control samples from healthy donors and cancer patients. Repertoires were generated with immunoSEQ multiplex PCR, while TCRdb's copy carries only in-frame clones and drops some. The data contain roughly 120,000 clones, over 75% of them seen just once; the ten biggest clones take up about 1%. Sequenced input: PBMCs. The receptors derive from a woman aged 45-65 years with colorectal cancer.

In this sample, this clone turned up a few times. V gene TRBV2 combines with J gene TRBJ2-5, with a tentative D call TRBD2 (5 bases). Germline V gives CDR1 SNHLY, CDR2 FYNNEI. V was pared by 6 bases and J by 4 bases, with 15 bases between. The CDR3 covers 14 residues. CDR3 protein: CASSPTTQGETQYF. The CDR3 DNA follows: TGTGCCAGCAGCCCGACTACTCAAGGAGAGACCCAGTACTTC.

As concerns this clone: The final CDR3 position lacks the conserved phenylalanine or tryptophan, pointing to a likely read error. Because the CDR3's place on the DNA is in doubt, the DNA is left out and the CDR3 is given as listed by TCRdb. The chain carries TRBV28 and TRBJ2-3; the table's D call, TRBD2, has no DNA check behind it. Ends included, the CDR3 has 12 residues. CDR1 MDHEN and CDR2 SYDVKM come from the germline V gene. The CDR3 sequence: CASGTSGRAALV.

This clone has just one count. The chain uses TRBV6-5 and TRBJ1-5, with TRBD1 matching 7 bases. CDR1 is MNHEY and CDR2 is SVGAGI in the germline V gene. The CDR3 covers 14 residues. V shed 6 bases and J 7 bases; nucleotides not matched to a gene: 9. CDR3 nucleotide sequence: TGTGCCAGCAGACCCGACAGGGAAGGACAGCCCCAGCATTTT. Protein: CASRPDREGQPQHF.

The V gene is TRBV10-3, the J gene TRBJ2-5; 10 bases agree with TRBD2. The junction had 3 bases not matched to a gene; V was cut back by 6 bases and J by 2 bases. Germline loops: CDR1 ENHRY, CDR2 SYGVKD. The CDR3 sequence is 14 residues long. In nucleotides, the CDR3 is TGTGCCATCAGCGGTAGCGGGGGGCAAGAGACCCAGTACTTC. It is translated as CAISGSGGQETQYF.

This chain links TRBV7-2 with TRBJ2-7; no clear D gene. The CDR3 spans 14 residues. CDR1 SGHTA and CDR2 FQGNSA come from the germline V gene. Trimming took 1 base from V and 4 from J, leaving 11 bases between them. DNA for the CDR3: TGTGCCAGCAGCTTAGAGTTGCGGCATTACGAGCAGTACTTC. Protein: CASSLELRHYEQYF. The full variable domain, in which reference TRBV7-2 and TRBJ2-7 provide the parts outside the CDR3, is GAGVSQSPSNKVTEKGKDVELRCDPISGHTALYWYRQSLGQGLEFLIYFQGNSAPDKSGLPSDRFSAERTGGSVSTLTIQRTQQEDSAVYLCASSLELRHYEQYFGPGTRLTVT.

The CDR3 DNA reads as TGTGCCAGCAGCCCCGCTGGGCAGGGAACCGAGCAGTACTTC. Translation: CASSPAGQGTEQYF. This chain connects TRBV9 to TRBJ2-7; the D gene is possibly TRBD1 (5 bases). The V gene's germline CDR1 is SGDLS and CDR2 YYNGEE. This CDR3 has 14 residues. Trimming stripped 4 bases from V and 6 bases from J, with 17 bases between.

This clone has just one count. This chain uses TRBV5-1 with TRBJ2-2, with no clear D. Trimming removed 2 bases from V and 4 bases from J, with 6 bases in between. The CDR3 runs to 13 residues. The germline gives CDR1 SGHRS, CDR2 YFSETQ. Here the CDR3 DNA reads TGCGCCAGCAGCTTATGGAGCACCGGGGAGCTGTTTTTT. This sequence encodes CASSLWSTGELFF.

The gene calls are TRBV28 and TRBJ1-2; weak D call: TRBD1 (5 bases). The germline gives CDR1 MDHEN, CDR2 SYDVKM. The CDR3 covers 15 residues. The V end lost 3 bases, the J end lost 8 bases, and 19 bases lay between the germline ends. The CDR3 region is CASSFGAAPKGGYTF. CDR3 bases: TGTGCCAGCAGTTTCGGGGCCGCTCCTAAGGGCGGCTACACCTTC.

This chain uses TRBV7-3 with TRBJ2-2; no definite D call. With 5 bases removed from V and 4 bases from J, the gap between germline ends came to 8 bases. This CDR3 contains 13 residues. Germline values: CDR1 SGHTA, CDR2 FQGTGA. In DNA, the CDR3 is TGTGCCAGCAGCCCGTTGGGCACCGGGGAGCTGTTTTTT. Translated: CASSPLGTGELFF.

The J gene is TRBJ2-2, the V gene TRBV4-1; D gene uncertain. V lost 3 bases, J lost 3 bases, and 8 bases lay in between. CDR3 length: 14 amino acids. CDR1 MGHRA and CDR2 YSYEKL come from the germline V gene. For the CDR3, the DNA is TGCGCCAGCAGCCATCGCTCCGACACCGGGGAGCTGTTTTTT. Its translation is CASSHRSDTGELFF.

The chain combines TRBV29-1 with TRBJ1-1, with D hard to call. The CDR3 has 13 amino acids. Germline V gene lookup returns CDR1 SQVTM and CDR2 ANQGSEA. V lost 2 bases and J lost 2, with 9 bases in between. CDR3 in amino acids: CSVENGINTEAFF. Written as DNA, the CDR3 is TGCAGCGTTGAAAACGGGATCAACACTGAAGCTTTCTTT. Full variable domain (outside the CDR3, taken from reference TRBV29-1 and TRBJ1-1): SAVISQKPSRDICQRGTSLTIQCQVDSQVTMMFWYRQQPGQSLTLIATANQGSEATYESGFVIDKFPISRPNLTFSTLTVSNMSPEDSSIYLCSVENGINTEAFFGQGTRLTVV.

The chain employs TRBV5-5 and TRBJ2-7; 10 nucleotides align to TRBD1. The V segment lost 5 bases and the J segment 2 bases; nucleotides outside the gene matches: 4. This CDR3 comprises 14 residues. Germline-derived CDR1 and CDR2 are SGHKS and YYEKEE (reference sequence). CDR3 DNA: TGTGCCAGCAGGTTCGGGACAGGGGCCTACGAGCAGTACTTC. It yields the protein CASRFGTGAYEQYF.

V and J are TRBV19 and TRBJ2-1; D possibly corresponds to TRBD1 (6 bases). The CDR3 is made up of 15 amino acids. CDR1 is LNHDA and CDR2 is SQIVND in the germline V gene (reference sequence). Trimming removed 1 base at V and 5 bases at J, with 12 bases between. In nucleotides, the CDR3 is TGTGCCAGTAGTATAGCGCAGGGGTTGGACAATGAGCAGTTCTTC. Its translation: CASSIAQGLDNEQFF.

This sequence joins TRBV10-3 and TRBJ2-1; D is possibly TRBD2 (7 bases). CDR1 and CDR2 from the germline V gene are ENHRY and SYGVKD. CDR3 length: 17 residues. The V gene lost 5 bases and the J gene lost 2 bases, with 19 bases spanning the gap. CDR3 residues: CAISSPPGRGPYNEQFF. The CDR3, as DNA: TGTGCCATCAGTTCTCCCCCCGGGCGGGGGCCCTACAATGAGCAGTTCTTC.

This clone has only one observation. The rearrangement joins TRBV10-2 to TRBJ1-6, with D perhaps matching TRBD1 (6 bases). The CDR3 loop spans 13 amino acids. CDR1 and CDR2 (germline): WSHSY, SAAADI. V lost 3 bases to trimming and J lost 10 bases, with 10 bases between them. As DNA, the CDR3 is TGCGCCAGCAGTGAAGGGGGAGGATCACCCCTCCACTTT. Its translation: CASSEGGGSPLHF.

This clone showed up just a few times. The chain is built from TRBV3-1 (or the pseudogene TRBV3-2) and TRBJ1-6; D is unclear. This CDR3 region has 14 residues. The germline V gene encodes CDR1 LGHDT and CDR2 YNNKEL (reference sequence). Trimming stripped 5 bases from V and 7 bases from J, with 12 bases between. CDR3 coding DNA: TGTGCCAGCAGCACGAAGGGTTTGAATTCACCCCTCCACTTT. Its protein product is CASSTKGLNSPLHF.

The V gene is TRBV10-3, the J gene TRBJ2-1; tentatively, D is TRBD2 (7 bases). CDR1 and CDR2 from the germline V gene are ENHRY and SYGVKD. The CDR3 has 13 amino acids. V was cut by 0 bases and J by 9 bases, with 9 bases left in between. CDR3 DNA sequence: TGTGCCATCAGTGAGTCGGGGGGGCTTGAGCAGTTCTTC. Encoded protein: CAISESGGLEQFF.

This chain connects TRBV25-1 to TRBJ1-6; 8 bases line up with TRBD1. The CDR3 is 12 amino acids. The trim removed 10 bases at V and 6 bases at J, leaving 2 bases unmatched. Looked up from germline, CDR1 is MGHDK and CDR2 is SYGVNS. CDR3 sequence: CATTGGNSPLHF. CDR3 bases: TGTGCCACTACAGGGGGTAATTCACCCCTCCACTTT.

CDR3 sequence: CASSLTENTEAFF. CDR3 in DNA: TGTGCCAGCAGTCTGACAGAGAACACTGAAGCTTTCTTT. The rearrangement joins TRBV5-6 to TRBJ1-1; D might be TRBD1 (5 bases). CDR1 is SGHDT and CDR2 is YYEEEE in the germline V gene. Trimming cost V 5 bases and J 1 base, with 9 bases left between them. The CDR3 spans 13 residues. The full variable domain, in which reference TRBV5-6 and TRBJ1-1 provide the parts outside the CDR3, is DAGVTQSPTHLIKTRGQQVTLRCSPKSGHDTVSWYQQALGQGPQFIFQYYEEEERQRGNFPDRFSGHQFPNYSSELNVNALLLGDSALYLCASSLTENTEAFFGQGTRLTVV.

The J gene is TRBJ2-6, the V gene TRBV5-1; D unclear. Trimming removed 7 bases at V and 1 base at J, with 9 bases between. This CDR3 has 14 residues. The germline V gene encodes CDR1 SGHRS and CDR2 YFSETQ. CDR3 in amino acids: CASSQTSGANVLTF. The CDR3 region has the DNA TGCGCCAGCTCTCAGACTTCTGGGGCCAACGTCCTGACTTTC.

The table lists this clone with a few counts. This sequence joins TRBV3-1 (or the pseudogene TRBV3-2) and TRBJ1-2; D is ambiguous. CDR1 LGHDT and CDR2 YNNKEL come from the germline V gene (reference sequence). V lost 4 bases to trimming and J lost 3 bases, with 9 bases between them. The length of the CDR3 is 13 residues. This CDR3 reads CASSPQTDYGYTF. CDR3 coding DNA: TGTGCCAGCAGCCCACAAACAGACTATGGCTACACCTTC.

This clone was counted a few times. The V gene is TRBV5-1, the J gene TRBJ2-7, with TRBD1 matching over 11 bases. CDR1 and CDR2 from the germline V gene are SGHRS and YFSETQ. V lost 3 bases to trimming and J lost 2 bases; unmatched junction nucleotides: 7. The CDR3 extends over 16 amino acids. This chain's CDR3 is CASSSFRDRGTYEQYF. In DNA form, the CDR3 reads TGCGCCAGCAGCTCTTTCCGGGACAGGGGGACCTACGAGCAGTACTTC.

The chain carries TRBV18 and TRBJ1-2; D is uncertain. The germline CDR1 and CDR2 sequences are KGHSH and LQKENI. This CDR3 is 15 amino acids long. The V gene lost 8 bases and the J gene lost 7 bases, with 23 bases spanning the gap. The CDR3 DNA reads TGTGCCAGCACCGCCGCGCGAGACAATTTCTCTGGCTACACCTTC. Its translation: CASTAARDNFSGYTF. Drawing the rest from reference TRBV18 and TRBJ1-2, the complete variable domain is NAGVMQNPRHLVRRRGQEARLRCSPMKGHSHVYWYRQLPEEGLKFMVYLQKENIIDESGMPKERFSAEFPKEGPSILRIQQVVRGDSAAYFCASTAARDNFSGYTFGSGTRLTVV.

This sequence joins TRBV5-1 and TRBJ2-1; a possible D gene is TRBD1 (6 bases). Germline V lookup: CDR1 SGHRS, CDR2 YFSETQ. The CDR3 is made up of 14 amino acids. Trimming removed 0 bases from V and 9 bases from J, with 13 bases in between. CDR3 DNA: TGCGCCAGCAGCTTGGGGCAGGTACAGGGTGAGCAGTTCTTC. Its translation is CASSLGQVQGEQFF.

The chain has TRBV9 and TRBJ1-2, with D perhaps TRBD1 (5 bases). The ends were cut back, 6 bases at V and 1 base at J, with 13 bases in the middle. CDR1 and CDR2 (germline): SGDLS, YYNGEE. The CDR3 is 14 residues long. DNA of the CDR3: TGTGCCAGCACCGCCTCGGGGCGTAACTATGGCTACACCTTC. Protein product: CASTASGRNYGYTF.

The chain recombines TRBV7-6 with TRBJ2-3; unclear D gene. Germline V gene sequence: CDR1 SGHVS, CDR2 FNYEAQ. V lost 1 base and J lost 2, with 13 bases in between. This CDR3 spans 16 amino acids. CDR3 bases: TGTGCCAGCAGCTTAGGGGCAAACTTACTCACAGATACGCAGTATTTT. This encodes CASSLGANLLTDTQYF. The whole variable domain, filled in from reference TRBV7-6 and TRBJ2-3, reads GAGVSQSPRYKVTKRGQDVALRCDPISGHVSLYWYRQALGQGPEFLTYFNYEAQQDKSGLPNDRFSAERPEGSISTLTIQRTEQRDSAMYRCASSLGANLLTDTQYFGPGTRLTVL.

This chain links TRBV28 with TRBJ2-7; 7 nucleotides match TRBD1. The trim removed 6 bases at V and 7 bases at J, leaving 12 bases unmatched. The CDR3 contains 14 residues. The germline V gene has CDR1 MDHEN and CDR2 SYDVKM. CDR3 bases: TGTGCCAGCAGGCAACAGGGGCTAGCTGGAGAGCAGTACTTC. Translating it yields CASRQQGLAGEQYF.

The chain uses TRBV19 and TRBJ2-3; D not certain. Trimming pared 3 bases from V and 0 bases from J, leaving 7 bases between. Germline CDR1 is LNHDA and CDR2 is SQIVND (reference sequence). There are 14 residues in the CDR3. CDR3 residues: CASSMQQSTDTQYF. The DNA for the CDR3 is TGTGCCAGTAGTATGCAACAGAGCACAGATACGCAGTATTTT.

The chain has TRBV20-1 and TRBJ2-7; D is ambiguous. The CDR3 has 11 residues. The germline gives CDR1 DFQATT, CDR2 SNEGSKA (reference sequence). The chain's CDR3 is CSALVGDEQYF. The CDR3 DNA reads TGCAGCGCATTGGTGGGTGACGAGCAGTACTTC.

The rearrangement joins TRBV6-6 to TRBJ2-7; D may be TRBD1 (6 bases). Trimming pared 5 bases from V and 4 bases from J, leaving 9 bases between. Germline V gives CDR1 MNHNY, CDR2 SVGAGI (reference sequence). The CDR3 is made up of 12 amino acids. This chain's CDR3 is CASSRQVYEQYF. The CDR3 DNA sequence: TGTGCCAGCAGTCGACAGGTTTACGAGCAGTACTTC.

V usage is TRBV19 and J usage is TRBJ1-2; D remains unclear. The germline V and J ends were trimmed by 5 bases and 5 bases, with 18 bases remaining between them. Germline-derived CDR1 and CDR2 are LNHDA and SQIVND (reference sequence). This CDR3 is 15 amino acids long. CDR3: CASSQAGGAGYGYTF. CDR3 sequence (DNA): TGTGCCAGTAGTCAAGCCGGAGGAGCTGGGTATGGCTACACCTTC.

About this clone: At one boundary the junction diverges from the germline segment, which might be a read error. The chain uses TRBV7-7 and TRBJ1-3, with D hard to call. Germline lookup yields CDR1 SSHAT and CDR2 FNYEAQ (reference sequence). The CDR3 has 15 amino acids. The CDR3 is CASSPSSGAGNTIYF. The CDR3 nucleotides are TGTGCTAGCAGCCCGTCGAGCGGGGCTGGAAACACCATATATTTT.